The 16 T cell receptor beta chains in this list originate from one sample, sequenced in a study of blood T cell repertoires in COVID-19. The data were produced by immunoSEQ multiplex PCR, yet TCRdb's version contains in-frame clones alone and is incomplete. The profile shows 150,000 or so clones, roughly 90% of them singletons. The sequencing input was peripheral blood. The receptor source for this set is a man between 60 and 70 years old with active or convalescent COVID-19.

This chain uses TRBV28 with TRBJ2-2; D perhaps matches TRBD2 (5 bases). Germline values: CDR1 MDHEN, CDR2 SYDVKM. V shed 4 bases and J shed 3 bases, with 12 bases lying between them. The CDR3 covers 15 residues. CDR3 coding DNA: TGTGCCAGCAGTTATCTCCTAGCAGACACCGGGGAGCTGTTTTTT. This encodes CASSYLLADTGELFF. The variable domain in full, completed from reference TRBV28 and TRBJ2-2, reads DVKVTQSSRYLVKRTGEKVFLECVQDMDHENMFWYRQDPGLGLRLIYFSYDVKMKEKGDIPEGYSVSREKKERFSLILESASTNQTSMYLCASSYLLADTGELFFGEGSRLTVL.

The chain joins TRBV19 to TRBJ2-1, with D maybe TRBD2 (5 bases). The CDR3 spans 12 residues. V shed 7 bases and J shed 10 bases, with 14 bases lying between them. Germline CDR1 reads LNHDA; CDR2 reads SQIVND (reference sequence). The CDR3 DNA reads TGTGCCAGTAAGGATCGGGAATACGAGCAGTTCTTC. Protein: CASKDREYEQFF.

The rearrangement links TRBV4-2 to TRBJ1-1; D possibly corresponds to TRBD1 (6 bases). The CDR3 has 17 amino acids. Germline CDR1 reads LGHNA; CDR2 reads YNFKEQ. The germline V and J ends were trimmed by 0 bases and 1 base, with 15 bases remaining between them. CDR3 in amino acids: CASSQDFAEQGNTEAFF. DNA for the CDR3: TGTGCCAGCAGCCAAGATTTCGCCGAACAGGGGAACACTGAAGCTTTCTTT.

V is TRBV2 and J is TRBJ1-1; TRBD1 matches at 8 bases. V trimming: 9 bases; J trimming: 4 bases; junction bases outside the gene matches: 7. The germline gives CDR1 SNHLY, CDR2 FYNNEI. CDR3 size: 13 residues. The CDR3 coding sequence is TGTGCCAGGAAACTCACAGGGGGCACTGAAGCTTTCTTT. Residues: CARKLTGGTEAFF.

The rearrangement joins TRBV6-5 to TRBJ2-1, with D hard to call. Trimming left V 6 bases short and J 10 bases short, with 16 bases between. This CDR3 has 13 residues. Germline assignment: CDR1 MNHEY and CDR2 SVGAGI. The CDR3 protein is CASSIQGTREQFF. CDR3 nucleotide sequence: TGTGCCAGCAGCATACAAGGCACCAGGGAGCAGTTCTTC.

This rearrangement joins TRBV7-2 to TRBJ2-3, with TRBD2 matching over 8 bases. Germline values: CDR1 SGHTA, CDR2 FQGNSA. The trim removed 0 bases at V and 0 bases at J, leaving 11 bases unmatched. The CDR3 is made up of 19 amino acids. Here the CDR3 DNA reads TGTGCCAGCAGCTTAGCGCTATCGGGACTAGGGACTAGCACAGATACGCAGTATTTT. Its translation: CASSLALSGLGTSTDTQYF. The full variable domain, completed using reference TRBV7-2 and TRBJ2-3, is GAGVSQSPSNKVTEKGKDVELRCDPISGHTALYWYRQSLGQGLEFLIYFQGNSAPDKSGLPSDRFSAERTGGSVSTLTIQRTQQEDSAVYLCASSLALSGLGTSTDTQYFGPGTRLTVL.

This chain connects TRBV28 to TRBJ1-5; D call uncertain. Trimming pared 6 bases from V and 7 bases from J, leaving 10 bases between. The CDR3 totals 12 residues. The germline V gene encodes CDR1 MDHEN and CDR2 SYDVKM. The DNA for the CDR3 is TGTGCCAGCAGACCGACCGGGCAGCCCCAGCATTTT. It yields the protein CASRPTGQPQHF. The full variable domain, rest sourced from reference TRBV28 and TRBJ1-5, is DVKVTQSSRYLVKRTGEKVFLECVQDMDHENMFWYRQDPGLGLRLIYFSYDVKMKEKGDIPEGYSVSREKKERFSLILESASTNQTSMYLCASRPTGQPQHFGDGTRLSIL.

The sample holds one count of this clone. The chain recombines TRBV9 with TRBJ2-3; D not resolved. CDR1 SGDLS and CDR2 YYNGEE come from the germline V gene. The CDR3 is 12 amino acids. V was shortened by 4 bases and J by 2 bases, with 5 bases between the two germline ends. The CDR3, as DNA: TGTGCCAGCAGCCTAAACACAGATACGCAGTATTTT. Translation: CASSLNTDTQYF.

V gene TRBV7-8 combines with J gene TRBJ2-1; D perhaps matches TRBD1 (5 bases). Deletions cut 5 bases from V and 7 bases from J, with 9 bases between. The CDR3 loop spans 12 amino acids. Germline V gene data show CDR1 as SGHVS and CDR2 as FQNEAQ. The DNA for the CDR3 is TGTGCCAGCAGCCCTGGACAAAATGAGCAGTTCTTC. This sequence encodes CASSPGQNEQFF.

The chain has TRBV2 and TRBJ1-2; 8 positions agree with TRBD1. Trimming removed 6 bases from V and 1 base from J; junction bases left unmatched: 4. Per germline, CDR1 SNHLY and CDR2 FYNNEI. The CDR3 is made up of 14 amino acids. The DNA of the CDR3 is TGTGCCAGCAGGCCGGACAGGGATAACTATGGCTACACCTTC. Translating it yields CASRPDRDNYGYTF.

This chain uses TRBV7-2 with TRBJ2-7; 10 bases agree with TRBD2. With 4 bases clipped from V and 5 bases from J, the junction kept 5 bases outside the gene matches. CDR1 and CDR2 from the germline V gene are SGHTA and FQGNSA. This CDR3 contains 14 residues. The CDR3 DNA is TGTGCCAGCAGCTCCCGGCTAGCGGGAGACGAGCAGTACTTC. Its protein is CASSSRLAGDEQYF.

This chain connects TRBV7-2 to TRBJ1-3, with TRBD1 matching over 7 bases. This CDR3 is 13 amino acids long. Germline V gene data show CDR1 as SGHTA and CDR2 as FQGNSA. With V trimmed by 6 bases and J by 3 bases, 2 bases remained unmatched. The CDR3 protein is CASRTGVGNTIYF. CDR3 DNA: TGTGCCAGCAGAACAGGGGTTGGAAACACCATATATTTT.

There are a few counts of this clone. This chain uses TRBV4-2 with TRBJ2-7; tentatively, D is TRBD2 (5 bases). CDR3 length: 15 residues. Per germline, CDR1 LGHNA and CDR2 YNFKEQ. V lost 1 base to trimming and J lost 3 bases, with 13 bases between them. The CDR3 nucleotides read TGTGCCAGCAGCCAAGTTCGAGAGGGCGACTACGAGCAGTACTTC. It translates to CASSQVREGDYEQYF.

The J gene is TRBJ1-2, the V gene TRBV5-4; TRBD1 is a possible D gene (6 bases). The V gene's germline CDR1 is SGHNT and CDR2 YYREEE (reference sequence). Trimming removed 1 base from V and 2 bases from J, with 9 bases in between. The CDR3 has 14 residues. CDR3 in amino acids: CASSLKGVNYGYTF. For the CDR3, the DNA is TGTGCCAGCAGCTTGAAGGGGGTGAACTATGGCTACACCTTC.

The V and J genes are TRBV2 and TRBJ1-1; 7 positions match TRBD1. Germline CDR1 reads SNHLY; CDR2 reads FYNNEI. The length of the CDR3 is 14 residues. V lost 4 bases, J lost 3 bases, and 5 bases stayed unmatched. The CDR3 protein is CASSVRQGDTEAFF. In nucleotides, the CDR3 is TGTGCCAGCAGTGTACGACAGGGAGACACTGAAGCTTTCTTT.

The CDR3 spells CATSLDTGNEQYF. In nucleotides, the CDR3 is TGTGCCACCAGCCTGGACACAGGGAACGAGCAGTACTTC. This chain uses TRBV15 with TRBJ2-7, with D possibly matching TRBD1 (6 bases). The CDR3 consists of 13 residues. From germline, CDR1 is LNHNV and CDR2 YYDKDF (reference sequence). Trimming pared 5 bases from V and 5 bases from J, leaving 13 bases between.